This T cell receptor beta chain stems from a study of Ad26.COV2.S vaccination and SARS-CoV-2 variants (dated by TCRdb to the early 2020s). Turning to the overall study: Donors in the vaccine arm were drawn from COV1001, a phase I-IIa trial of Ad26.COV2.S in healthy adults that was multicentre, randomized, double-blind and placebo-controlled. Dosing of Ad26.COV2.S was intramuscular, at either 5x10^10 or 1x10^11 viral particles, delivered as one shot or as two shots spaced 56 days apart. TCRbeta repertoire sequencing served as the tool for gauging how specific and how broad the SARS-CoV-2-reactive T cell receptors were following Ad26.COV2.S vaccination. A total of 32 samples were included in the TCR-sequenced set, comprising around 19 Ad26.COV2.S vaccine recipients, 5 placebo recipients and 8 SARS-CoV-2 convalescent individuals. Trial participants were randomized into five groups of five: low-dose or high-dose Ad26.COV2.S given once or twice, or placebo on both occasions. Investigators did not know the trial group allocation while performing experiments and assessing outcomes.

This clone was seen only once. The clone's antigen remains unknown. No much larger clone is present one base from it, and per-base qualities are unavailable. CDR1 is given as LGHDT and CDR2 as YNNKEL, both from the germline V gene (reference sequence). From the cysteine up to the phenylalanine, the CDR3 has a length of 15 residues. Only the CDR3 part of the read is kept: 45 bases, read in frame from the first base. Unmatched junction bases come to 9, with V trimmed by 0 bases and J by 8 bases. Results the study describes overall, beyond this receptor: After vaccination, spike-specific CD8+ and CD4+ T cell responses were reported to show substantial breadth. Higher spike-specific TCR breadth was observed in Ad26.COV2.S recipients than in placebo recipients (P = 0.0014). The study was not powered for comparison of responses between vaccine doses or regimens. The authors noted that total T cell responses may have been underestimated by the TCR breadth and depth analyses. Vaccine and placebo recipients had comparable non-spike TCR breadth, which fits with the vaccine containing only spike.

The immunoSEQ Assay was used to sequence TCRbeta CDR3 regions. After extraction, genomic DNA underwent amplification by bias-controlled multiplex PCR, followed by high-throughput sequencing. Regarding the original processing steps: To quantify the absolute abundance of every unique TCRbeta CDR3 region, sequences were collapsed and filtered. T cell fraction was estimated by normalizing TCRbeta template counts to usable DNA, with usable DNA measured through amplification of reference genes found in all nucleated cells. Repertoire TCRs were annotated as SARS-CoV-2-specific when V gene, CDR3 amino acid sequence and J gene were exactly matched to a known reactive TCR set. The reference SARS-CoV-2 TCR set came from MIRA and was filtered for enrichment in COVID-19-positive ImmuneCODE repertoires, removing public or cross-reactive TCRs. Drawing on the MIRA antigens, annotated TCRs were analysed further at the level of specific ORF or position within ORF. Depth was the summed frequency of annotated unique rearrangements, while breadth was defined as annotated unique rearrangements over total unique productive rearrangements. Two-sided Wilcoxon rank-sum tests were used to compare TCR breadth between groups. TCRdb retrieved this table from immuneACCESS and kept in-frame rearrangements only. Not all clones are present; in checked studies, unresolved V genes account for under half, and no reason is known for the remainder. V, J and clone size derive from that table, while D and trimming were established from the DNA sequence. In all, the sample holds about 400,000 clones, and approximately 88% of those were seen once. The biggest ten clones account for about 4% of the sample.

The treatment or condition label for this specimen denotes: 19 received Ad26.COV2.S at low or high dose, single or two shots; several received placebo; per-sample allocation not given. Repertoires of vaccine and placebo recipients were sequenced from samples collected on day 63 after the first injection. Between 29 July and 7 August 2020, Cohort 1b enrolled around 24 adults aged 18-55 years at one site in Boston, USA. Ad26.COV2.S consisted of a replication-incompetent adenovirus type 26 vector by which a prefusion-stabilized SARS-CoV-2 spike protein from the original Wuhan strain was expressed. This specimen consisted of peripheral blood, obtained in a trial of Ad26.COV2.S vaccine versus placebo. The receptor was derived from a person aged 18 to 65 who received the Ad26.COV2.S COVID-19 vaccine or a placebo. Rearrangement joined TRBV3-1 (or the pseudogene TRBV3-2) to TRBJ1-2; the central 7 bases match TRBD1. The DNA is as follows: TGTGCCAGCAGCCAAGAGGAAGGGGGCCTAGGCGGCTACACCTTC. Its coded protein is CASSQEEGGLGGYTF.